A selection of T cell receptor beta chains follows, all from one sample in a study of identical twins. Via MiXCR, TCRdb re-called the 5' RACE reads, giving one row per CDR3 protein. This sample has hundreds of thousands of distinct CDR3 sequences, with around 8.6% found just once. This sample was also put to use in a study of yellow fever vaccine responses in identical twins.

The sample was PBMCs. All receptors derive from a woman between 18 and 29 years old in good health. The CDR3 runs from the conserved cysteine through the conserved F or W. Each record gives: D gene, clone size, J gene, V gene, CDR3 DNA, CDR3 protein. D genes are given only for firm matches. The listing skips clone size in some rows; elsewhere it reads once, few, many or a size class.

D: NA; size: NA; J: TRBJ2-7; V: TRBV7-9; DNA: TGTGCCAGCAGCTTCTATGGTGGGGCTAGCGATTACGAGCAGTACTTC; CDR3: CASSFYGGASDYEQYF
D: TRBD1; size: few; J: TRBJ2-7; V: TRBV5-1; DNA: TGCGCCAGCGGGACAGGGATCTCCTACGAGCAGTACTTC; CDR3: CASGTGISYEQYF
D: NA; size: few; J: TRBJ2-4; V: TRBV11-3; DNA: TGTGCCAGCAGCTCCGCACGGGGTCAAAACATTCAGTACTTC; CDR3: CASSSARGQNIQYF
D: NA; size: NA; J: TRBJ1-1; V: TRBV28; DNA: TGTGCCAGCGATACACAGGGCCTGAACACTGAAGCTTTCTTT; CDR3: CASDTQGLNTEAFF
D: NA; size: many; J: TRBJ2-1; V: TRBV12-3/TRBV12-4; DNA: TGTGCCAGCAGGCCCGACAGCCCCTCCTCGAAGCAGTTCTTC; CDR3: CASRPDSPSSKQFF
D: TRBD2; size: few; J: TRBJ2-1; V: TRBV7-9; DNA: TGTGCCAGCAGCTTAGTGGGACTAGCGGGGGCCTACAATGAGCAGTTCTTC; CDR3: CASSLVGLAGAYNEQFF
D: TRBD1; size: many; J: TRBJ1-5; V: TRBV2; DNA: TGTGCCAGCAGCGAGGACAGGGGCAATCAGCCCCAGCATTTT; CDR3: CASSEDRGNQPQHF
D: TRBD2; size: NA; J: TRBJ2-5; V: TRBV10-3; DNA: TGTGCCATCAGTTCGGGACTAGCGGGAGGTCGTTGGGGGCTTGAGACCCAGTACTTC; CDR3: CAISSGLAGGRWGLETQYF
D: NA; size: many; J: TRBJ1-2; V: TRBV12-3/TRBV12-4; DNA: TGTGCCAGCAGGCCCACAGGGAATGGCTACACCTTC; CDR3: CASRPTGNGYTF
D: TRBD1; size: many; J: TRBJ2-2; V: TRBV12-3/TRBV12-4; DNA: TGTGCCAGCAGTCCTGGGACAGGGGGAGGACCCGGGGAGCTGTTTTTT; CDR3: CASSPGTGGGPGELFF
D: TRBD1; size: NA; J: TRBJ2-7; V: TRBV6-1; DNA: TGTGCCAGCAGTGTTAGACAGGGTTTAAAGGACGAGCAGTACTTC; CDR3: CASSVRQGLKDEQYF
D: NA; size: NA; J: TRBJ2-3; V: TRBV10-3; DNA: TGTGCCATCAGTGAGTTTCCAGATACGCAGTATTTT; CDR3: CAISEFPDTQYF
D: TRBD2; size: few; J: TRBJ2-1; V: TRBV18; DNA: TGTGCCAGCTCAGCGACCGGGACTAGCGGGAGGGCCGCAAGTATCTATGAGCAGTTCTTC; CDR3: CASSATGTSGRAASIYEQFF
D: TRBD1; size: few; J: TRBJ2-1; V: TRBV4-3; DNA: TGCGCCAGCAGCCAAGATCTCCCAGGGGGCAATGAGCAGTTCTTC; CDR3: CASSQDLPGGNEQFF
D: NA; size: few; J: TRBJ2-5; V: TRBV10-3; DNA: TGTGCCATCAGTGAATTTGGGACGCCCCAAGAGACCCAGTACTTC; CDR3: CAISEFGTPQETQYF
D: NA; size: many; J: TRBJ2-3; V: TRBV29-1; DNA: TGCAGCGTTGTGACCGCGTGGGGGACAGATACGCAGTATTTT; CDR3: CSVVTAWGTDTQYF
D: NA; size: few; J: TRBJ2-2; V: TRBV20-1; DNA: TGCAGTGCCATGGGCCATTACCCCGGGGAGCTGTTTTTT; CDR3: CSAMGHYPGELFF
D: NA; size: many; J: TRBJ2-3; V: TRBV2; DNA: TGTGCCAGCAGGCCCACAGGGTCAGATACGCAGTATTTT; CDR3: CASRPTGSDTQYF
D: TRBD2; size: NA; J: TRBJ2-3; V: TRBV12-3/TRBV12-4; DNA: TGTGCCAGCAGTTTAGAGGTGGCGGCTAGCGGGGGACCGCTCACAGATACGCAGTATTTT; CDR3: CASSLEVAASGGPLTDTQYF
D: TRBD1; size: few; J: TRBJ2-7; V: TRBV12-3/TRBV12-4; DNA: TGTGCCAGCAGTTTAGAGACAGGGGGCATCTACGAGCAGTACTTC; CDR3: CASSLETGGIYEQYF
D: NA; size: few; J: TRBJ2-6; V: TRBV5-1; DNA: TGCGCCAGCAGCATCGGACAGAGCTCTGGGGCCAACGTCCTGACTTTC; CDR3: CASSIGQSSGANVLTF
D: TRBD1; size: few; J: TRBJ2-1; V: TRBV10-2; DNA: TGCGCCAGTGGACAGGCAAACAATGAGCAGTTCTTC; CDR3: CASGQANNEQFF
D: TRBD2; size: NA; J: TRBJ2-1; V: TRBV5-6; DNA: TGTGCCAGCAGCCCGGGTGGGACTAGCAGAGTCAATGAGCAGTTCTTC; CDR3: CASSPGGTSRVNEQFF
D: NA; size: many; J: TRBJ1-6; V: TRBV7-2; DNA: TGTGCCAGCAGCCCTCACAGGGACTCACCCCTCCACTTT; CDR3: CASSPHRDSPLHF
D: NA; size: NA; J: TRBJ2-1; V: TRBV20-1; DNA: TGCAGTGCTAACCTTCCTTCCTACAATGAGCAGTTCTTC; CDR3: CSANLPSYNEQFF
D: NA; size: NA; J: TRBJ2-2; V: TRBV7-3; DNA: TGTGCCAGCAGCTTAATAGCTAGCACCGGGGAGCTGTTTTTT; CDR3: CASSLIASTGELFF
D: NA; size: few; J: TRBJ2-7; V: TRBV4-1; DNA: TGCGCCAGCAGCCAAGATGGAGGGACAGCCGATTTCTACGAGCAGTACTTC; CDR3: CASSQDGGTADFYEQYF
D: TRBD1; size: NA; J: TRBJ2-7; V: TRBV19; DNA: TGTGCCACAAGCGGGACAGGGCTCGACGAGCAGTACTTC; CDR3: CATSGTGLDEQYF
D: NA; size: NA; J: TRBJ2-1; V: TRBV7-9; DNA: TGTGCCAGCAGCTTAGCGCTCACTGATGAGCAGTTCTTC; CDR3: CASSLALTDEQFF
D: NA; size: few; J: TRBJ2-3; V: TRBV4-1; DNA: TGCGCCAGCAGCCAAACCCCAGACCAGGGCCTGCGCACAGATACGCAGTATTTT; CDR3: CASSQTPDQGLRTDTQYF
D: NA; size: NA; J: TRBJ1-4; V: TRBV7-9; DNA: TGTGCCAGCAGCTTGTCCGGGACAAAAGAAAAACTGTTTTTT; CDR3: CASSLSGTKEKLFF
D: NA; size: NA; J: TRBJ2-3; V: TRBV29-1; DNA: TGCAGCGGGTATCAGGGGGACTACACAGATACGCAGTATTTT; CDR3: CSGYQGDYTDTQYF